This T cell receptor (beta chain) was captured in a study of CD8 T cells in ankylosing spondylitis. Study-wide findings and caveats: Within ankylosing spondylitis blood, a TCR beta motif made up of seven to nine highly homologous variants appeared to be characteristic. Disease-linked clones were CD8+ and relatively rare in peripheral blood.

Remarks on this clonotype: Its specificity is unknown.

Each TCR beta library was made by quantitative 5'-RACE that incorporated molecular barcodes. TCRdb itself ran the 5' RACE reads through MiXCR, one entry per CDR3 protein. The table includes around 770,000 distinct CDR3 sequences, about 11% detected once. With 5 bases removed from V and 6 bases from J, the gap between germline ends came to 14 bases. The CDR3 covers 13 residues. CDR1 is SEHNR, CDR2 FQNEAQ, per germline (reference sequence). The TCR was taken from a male donor with ankylosing spondylitis. Specimen: blood, either unsorted or a sorted T cell fraction (not recorded which). The chain has TRBV7-9 and TRBJ2-7; a possible D gene is TRBD1 (5 bases). The CDR3 DNA reads TGTGCCAGCAGCCTATCAGGGTGGGGCGAGCAGTACTTC. This encodes CASSLSGWGEQYF.